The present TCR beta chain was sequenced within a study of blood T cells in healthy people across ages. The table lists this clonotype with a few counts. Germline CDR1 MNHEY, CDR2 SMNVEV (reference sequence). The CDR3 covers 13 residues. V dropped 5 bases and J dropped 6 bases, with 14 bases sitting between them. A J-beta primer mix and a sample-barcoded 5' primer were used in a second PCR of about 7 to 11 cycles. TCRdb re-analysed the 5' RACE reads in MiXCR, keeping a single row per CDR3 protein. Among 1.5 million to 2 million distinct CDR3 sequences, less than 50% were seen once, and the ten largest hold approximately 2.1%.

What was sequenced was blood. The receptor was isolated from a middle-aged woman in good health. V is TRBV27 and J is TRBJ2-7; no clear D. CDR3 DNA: TGTGCCAGCAGTCCCCTCCCGAGCGCCGAGCAGTACTTC. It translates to CASSPLPSAEQYF.